This TCR beta chain was profiled in a study of blood T cell repertoires in COVID-19. For the study at large: Acute-phase and convalescent COVID-19 samples originated in the United States, Italy and Spain. Sources were T cells, B-cell-depleted T cells, or PBMCs; the material itself was cDNA or gDNA.

Source study methods: Estimation of nucleated cell counts was performed using reference gene primer amplification. Libraries were prepared by immunoSEQ multiplex PCR; TCRdb keeps only in-frame clonotypes and omits some of them. That table furnishes V, J and clone size, whereas the DNA furnished D and trimming. Of more than 65,000 clones listed, about 79% were seen once; the top ten hold around 20%. Trimming removed 5 bases from V and 9 bases from J; junction bases left unmatched: 4. The CDR3 sequence is 14 residues long. The germline V gene has CDR1 SNHLY and CDR2 FYNNEI. The chain recombines TRBV2 with TRBJ1-6, with TRBD1 matching over 10 bases. This sequence was found in a woman aged 50 to 65 with acute or convalescent COVID-19. Sequences were obtained from peripheral blood. CDR3 DNA sequence: TGTGCCAGCAGTCCGGGACAGGGGTCTTCACCCCTCCACTTT. Amino acids: CASSPGQGSSPLHF.